Reported below is one TCR beta chain. The V gene end was trimmed by 4 bases and the J gene end by 7 bases; junction bases not matched to a gene: 5. This CDR3 is 15 amino acids long. Germline CDR1 and CDR2: SGHTA and FQGTGA. This record comes from a study of T-cell memory formation after mild COVID-19. Turning to the study itself: TCR clusters were largely donor specific.

A 5'RACE reaction primed in the constant segment made cDNA libraries of TCR alpha and TCR beta, and these carried sample barcodes and UMIs. TCRdb reprocessed the 5' RACE reads with MiXCR, giving one entry per CDR3 protein. The sample has roughly 160,000 distinct CDR3 sequences, 10% to 15% seen once. This TCR was recovered from a young man who had mild COVID-19 (a few samples of this study predate the infection). Cell type and time point are not known. V is TRBV7-3 and J is TRBJ1-6; TRBD1 matches 9 bases. The specimen was PBMCs or a T cell subset sorted from them (not recorded which). The CDR3 region is CASSSGQGKNSPLHF. CDR3 nucleotide sequence: TGTGCCAGCAGCTCCGGACAGGGGAAAAATTCACCCCTCCACTTT.